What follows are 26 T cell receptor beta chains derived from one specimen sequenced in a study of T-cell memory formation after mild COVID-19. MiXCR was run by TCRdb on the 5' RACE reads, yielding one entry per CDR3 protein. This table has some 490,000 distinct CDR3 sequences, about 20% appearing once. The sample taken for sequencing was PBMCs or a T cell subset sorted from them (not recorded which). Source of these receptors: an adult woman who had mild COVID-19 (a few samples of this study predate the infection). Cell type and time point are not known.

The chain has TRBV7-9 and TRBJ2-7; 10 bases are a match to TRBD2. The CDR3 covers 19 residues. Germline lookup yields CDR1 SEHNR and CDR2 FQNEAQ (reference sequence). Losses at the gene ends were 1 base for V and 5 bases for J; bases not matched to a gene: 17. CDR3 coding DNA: TGTGCCAGCAGCTTAGTGTCAGCGGGAGGGCCCATGTTCAACGACGAGCAGTACTTC. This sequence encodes CASSLVSAGGPMFNDEQYF.

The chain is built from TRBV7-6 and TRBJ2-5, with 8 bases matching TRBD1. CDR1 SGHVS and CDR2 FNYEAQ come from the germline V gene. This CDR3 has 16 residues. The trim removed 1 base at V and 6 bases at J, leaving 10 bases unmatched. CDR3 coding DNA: TGTGCCAGCAGCTTAGTTCGGCAGGGGGCAGGGAAGACCCAGTACTTC. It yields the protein CASSLVRQGAGKTQYF.

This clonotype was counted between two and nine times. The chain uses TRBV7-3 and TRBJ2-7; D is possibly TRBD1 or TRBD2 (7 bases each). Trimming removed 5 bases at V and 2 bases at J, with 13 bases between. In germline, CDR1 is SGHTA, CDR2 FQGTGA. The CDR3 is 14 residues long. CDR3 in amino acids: CASSAAGGAYEQYF. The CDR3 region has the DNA TGTGCCAGCAGCGCAGCAGGGGGGGCCTACGAGCAGTACTTC.

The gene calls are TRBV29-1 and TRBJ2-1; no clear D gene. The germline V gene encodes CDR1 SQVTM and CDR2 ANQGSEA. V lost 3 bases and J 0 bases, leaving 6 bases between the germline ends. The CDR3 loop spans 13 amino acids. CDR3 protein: CSVDLGSYNEQFF. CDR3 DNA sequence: TGCAGCGTTGACCTGGGCTCCTACAATGAGCAGTTCTTC.

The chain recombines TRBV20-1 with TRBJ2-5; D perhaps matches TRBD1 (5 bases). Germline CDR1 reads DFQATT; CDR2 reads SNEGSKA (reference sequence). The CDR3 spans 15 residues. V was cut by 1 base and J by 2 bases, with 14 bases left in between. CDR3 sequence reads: CSARGWGRAQETQYF. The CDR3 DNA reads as TGCAGTGCTAGAGGCTGGGGCAGGGCACAAGAGACCCAGTACTTC.

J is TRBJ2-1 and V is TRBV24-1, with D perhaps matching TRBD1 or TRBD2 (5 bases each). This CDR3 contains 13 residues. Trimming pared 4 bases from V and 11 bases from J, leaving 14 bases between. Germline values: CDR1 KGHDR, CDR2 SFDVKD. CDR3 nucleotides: TGTGCCACCAGTGAGGGACGACCAGATAAGCAGTTCTTC. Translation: CATSEGRPDKQFF.

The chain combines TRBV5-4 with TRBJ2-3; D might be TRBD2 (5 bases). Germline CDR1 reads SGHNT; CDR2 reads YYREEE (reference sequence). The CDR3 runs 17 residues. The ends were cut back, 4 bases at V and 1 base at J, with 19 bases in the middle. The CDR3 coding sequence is TGTGCCAGCAGCATGGGGAGCCCGACCGGGGGCACAGATACGCAGTATTTT. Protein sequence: CASSMGSPTGGTDTQYF.

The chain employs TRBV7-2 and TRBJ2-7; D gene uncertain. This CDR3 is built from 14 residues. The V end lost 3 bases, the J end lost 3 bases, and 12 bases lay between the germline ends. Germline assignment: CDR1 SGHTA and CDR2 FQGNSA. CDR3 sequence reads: CASSFSSSSYEQYF. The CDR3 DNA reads TGTGCCAGCAGCTTTAGTAGCTCCAGCTACGAGCAGTACTTC.

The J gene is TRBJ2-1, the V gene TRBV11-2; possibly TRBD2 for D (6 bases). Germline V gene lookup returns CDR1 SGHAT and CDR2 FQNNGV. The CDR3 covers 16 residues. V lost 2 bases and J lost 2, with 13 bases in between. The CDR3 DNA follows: TGTGCCAGCAGCTTACGACAGACTAGAACCTACAATGAGCAGTTCTTC. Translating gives CASSLRQTRTYNEQFF.

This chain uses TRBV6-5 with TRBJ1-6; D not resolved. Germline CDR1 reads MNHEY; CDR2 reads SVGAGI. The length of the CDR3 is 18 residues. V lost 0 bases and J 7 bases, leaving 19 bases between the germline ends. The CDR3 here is CASSYSGPTRAVNSPLHF. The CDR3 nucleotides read TGTGCCAGCAGTTACTCGGGCCCCACGAGGGCCGTGAATTCACCCCTCCACTTT.

The CDR3 is CASSQDGTASGANVLTF. DNA of the CDR3: TGTGCCAGCAGCCAAGATGGGACAGCTTCTGGGGCCAACGTCCTGACTTTC. The chain recombines TRBV3-1 with TRBJ2-6; 7 bases agree with TRBD1. The germline CDR1 and CDR2 sequences are LGHDT and YNNKEL (reference sequence). There are 17 residues in the CDR3. Trimming cost V 0 bases and J 1 base; bases outside gene matches: 3.

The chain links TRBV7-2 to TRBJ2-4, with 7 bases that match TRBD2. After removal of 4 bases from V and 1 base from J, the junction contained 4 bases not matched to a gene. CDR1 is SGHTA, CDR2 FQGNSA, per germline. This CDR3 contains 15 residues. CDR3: CASSSNGRAKNIQYF. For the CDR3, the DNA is TGTGCCAGCAGCTCGAACGGGAGGGCCAAAAACATTCAGTACTTC.

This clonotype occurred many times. In nucleotides, the CDR3 is TGTGCCACCTCGGGGAGCTCCTACAATGAGCAGTTCTTC. It encodes CATSGSSYNEQFF. The chain uses TRBV24-1 and TRBJ2-1; a possible D gene is TRBD2 (5 bases). Trimming took off 9 bases at V and 0 bases at J, with 8 bases between the two ends. The CDR3 extends over 13 amino acids. In germline, CDR1 is KGHDR, CDR2 SFDVKD.

The DNA for the CDR3 is TGTGCCAGTAGTATCCCGGGACAGATGTATGGCTACACCTTC. This gives the protein CASSIPGQMYGYTF. The rearrangement joins TRBV19 to TRBJ1-2; 7 bases match TRBD1. Germline lookup yields CDR1 LNHDA and CDR2 SQIVND (reference sequence). The CDR3 runs 14 residues. Trimming cost V 3 bases and J 5 bases; bases outside gene matches: 6.

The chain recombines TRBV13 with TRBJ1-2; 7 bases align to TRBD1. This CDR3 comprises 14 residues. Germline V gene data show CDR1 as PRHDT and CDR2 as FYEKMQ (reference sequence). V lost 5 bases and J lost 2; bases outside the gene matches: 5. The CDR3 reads CASSQPTGNYGYTF. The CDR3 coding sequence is TGTGCCAGCAGCCAACCGACAGGGAACTATGGCTACACCTTC.

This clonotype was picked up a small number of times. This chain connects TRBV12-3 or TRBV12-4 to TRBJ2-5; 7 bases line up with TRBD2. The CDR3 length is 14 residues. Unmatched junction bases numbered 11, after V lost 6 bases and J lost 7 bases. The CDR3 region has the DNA TGTGCCAGCAGCCACCGAGCTAGCGGTTGGACCCAGTACTTC. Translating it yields CASSHRASGWTQYF.

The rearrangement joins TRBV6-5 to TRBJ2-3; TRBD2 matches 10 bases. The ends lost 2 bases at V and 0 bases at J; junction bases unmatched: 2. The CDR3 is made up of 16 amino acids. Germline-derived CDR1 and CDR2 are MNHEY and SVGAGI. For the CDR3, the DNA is TGTGCCAGCAGTTACGGACTAGCGGACAGCACAGATACGCAGTATTTT. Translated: CASSYGLADSTDTQYF.

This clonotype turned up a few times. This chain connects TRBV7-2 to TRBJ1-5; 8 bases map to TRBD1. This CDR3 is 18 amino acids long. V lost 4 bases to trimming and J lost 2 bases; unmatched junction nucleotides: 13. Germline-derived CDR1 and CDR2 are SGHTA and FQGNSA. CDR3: CASSSRPHRGIGNQPQHF. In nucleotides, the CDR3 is TGTGCCAGCAGCTCACGTCCACACAGGGGGATAGGCAATCAGCCCCAGCATTTT.

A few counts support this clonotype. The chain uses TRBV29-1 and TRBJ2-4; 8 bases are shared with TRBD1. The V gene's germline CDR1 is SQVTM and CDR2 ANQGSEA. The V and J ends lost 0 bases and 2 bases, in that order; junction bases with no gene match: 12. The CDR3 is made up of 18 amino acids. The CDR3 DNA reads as TGCAGCGTTGAAGATGCTTACTTCCGGGACAGGTCCAAAAACATTCAGTACTTC. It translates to CSVEDAYFRDRSKNIQYF.

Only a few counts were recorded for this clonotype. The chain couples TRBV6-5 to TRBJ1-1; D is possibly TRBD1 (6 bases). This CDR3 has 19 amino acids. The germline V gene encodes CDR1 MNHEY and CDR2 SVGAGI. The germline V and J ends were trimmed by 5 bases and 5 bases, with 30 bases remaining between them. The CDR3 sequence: CASSPHPPGHKGKGTEAFF. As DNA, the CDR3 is TGTGCCAGCAGTCCACACCCTCCGGGACACAAGGGGAAAGGAACTGAAGCTTTCTTT.

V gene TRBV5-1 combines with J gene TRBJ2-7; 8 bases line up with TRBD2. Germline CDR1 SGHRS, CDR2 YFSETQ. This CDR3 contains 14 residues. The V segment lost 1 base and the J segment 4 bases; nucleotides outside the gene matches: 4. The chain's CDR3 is CASSLRGGIYEQYF. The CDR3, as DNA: TGCGCCAGCAGCTTGCGGGGGGGCATATACGAGCAGTACTTC.

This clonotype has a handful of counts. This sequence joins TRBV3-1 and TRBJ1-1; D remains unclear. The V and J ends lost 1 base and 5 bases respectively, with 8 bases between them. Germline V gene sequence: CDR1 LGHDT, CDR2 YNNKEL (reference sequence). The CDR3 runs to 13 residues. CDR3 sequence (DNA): TGTGCCAGCAGCCAAGGGCGGAGAACTGAAGCTTTCTTT. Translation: CASSQGRRTEAFF.

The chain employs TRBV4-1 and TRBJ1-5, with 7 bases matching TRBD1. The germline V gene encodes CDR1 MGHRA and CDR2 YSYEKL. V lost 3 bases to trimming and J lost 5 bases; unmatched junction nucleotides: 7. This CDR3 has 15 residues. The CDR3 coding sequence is TGCGCCAGCAGCCAGACAGGGTCCCGATATCAGCCCCAGCATTTT. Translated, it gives CASSQTGSRYQPQHF.

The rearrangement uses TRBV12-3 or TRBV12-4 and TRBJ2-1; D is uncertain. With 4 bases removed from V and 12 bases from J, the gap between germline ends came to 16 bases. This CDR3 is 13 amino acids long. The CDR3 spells CASSSSGRLGQFF. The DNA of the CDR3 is TGTGCCAGCAGTTCATCGGGCCGCCTCGGGCAGTTCTTC.

The DNA for the CDR3 is TGTGCCAGCAGTTACTCGGAAGGGGCAGGGCTCTCCTACGAGCAGTACTTC. Its translation: CASSYSEGAGLSYEQYF. The chain carries TRBV6-5 and TRBJ2-7; perhaps TRBD1 as D (5 bases). The ends were cut back, 0 bases at V and 0 bases at J, with 15 bases in the middle. The CDR3 covers 17 residues. Germline CDR1 is MNHEY and CDR2 is SVGAGI.

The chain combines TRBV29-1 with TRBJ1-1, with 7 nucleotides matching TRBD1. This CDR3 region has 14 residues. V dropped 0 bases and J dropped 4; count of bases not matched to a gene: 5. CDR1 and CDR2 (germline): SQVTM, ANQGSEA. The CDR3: CSVEDSPGGTEAFF. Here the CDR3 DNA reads TGCAGCGTTGAAGATTCGCCAGGGGGCACTGAAGCTTTCTTT.